This note documents a single TCR beta chain sequence. Within the 2 weeks before study entry, each person in the exposed group met a COVID-19 case. This sample is drawn from a study of blood T cell repertoires in COVID-19. V was cut by 2 bases and J by 5 bases, with 9 bases left in between. CDR3 length equals 13 residues. Germline CDR1 reads MNHEY; CDR2 reads SMNVEV (reference sequence). Data came from immunoSEQ multiplex PCR; TCRdb stores just in-frame clones and leaves some out. The sample comprises around 250,000 clones, roughly 85% of which are singletons, and over 4% rests with the top ten. The J gene is TRBJ1-1, the V gene TRBV27, with TRBD1 as a possible D gene (6 bases). Input material: PBMCs or T cells enriched from blood (not recorded which). This receptor was identified in a man in his forties who had been exposed to COVID-19. The CDR3 region is CASSLGGATEAFF. DNA of the CDR3: TGTGCCAGCAGTTTAGGGGGGGCTACTGAAGCTTTCTTT.